The next 20 T cell receptor beta chains were all read from a single sample in a study of shared T cell receptors in the human thymus. Measured with immunoSEQ multiplex PCR; TCRdb has only the in-frame clones, and not every one. The data hold 700,000 or so clones, with roughly 85% observed a single time. This same sample was also taken into another study, of human thymus T cells.

Sequences were obtained from thymocytes. The receptors were sampled from a girl under three years old with a congenital heart defect.

The V and J genes are TRBV29-1 and TRBJ2-6, with TRBD1 matching over 8 bases. This CDR3 has 16 amino acids. V shed 4 bases, J shed 2 bases, and the junction held 7 bases outside the gene matches. Germline CDR1 SQVTM, CDR2 ANQGSEA. The CDR3 DNA follows: TGCAGCGTTGTCCGGACAGGGAGTCCTGGGGCCAACGTCCTGACTTTC. Its translation is CSVVRTGSPGANVLTF.

The chain combines TRBV4-1 with TRBJ1-4, with 8 bases lining up with TRBD1. This CDR3 has 15 residues. V lost 9 bases and J lost 4; bases outside the gene matches: 10. Germline CDR1 reads MGHRA; CDR2 reads YSYEKL. The CDR3 DNA reads TGCGCCAGTCAGGGACAGGAAGACATTAATGAAAAACTGTTTTTT. Its protein is CASQGQEDINEKLFF.

This sequence joins TRBV7-9 and TRBJ1-5; D is undetermined. CDR3 size: 15 residues. Trimming took 3 bases from V and 0 from J, leaving 9 bases between them. CDR1 is SEHNR, CDR2 FQNEAQ, per germline (reference sequence). The CDR3, as DNA: TGTGCCAGCAGCTTGGGAGTTGATAGCAATCAGCCCCAGCATTTT. The encoded protein is CASSLGVDSNQPQHF.

This clone was observed a single time. Written as DNA, the CDR3 is TGTGCCAGCAGTTGGAGAAAGACTGAAGCTTTCTTT. Its translation is CASSWRKTEAFF. The V gene is TRBV2, the J gene TRBJ1-1; no reliable D call. Trimming took off 5 bases at V and 5 bases at J, with 9 bases between the two ends. CDR3 length: 12 residues. In germline, CDR1 is SNHLY, CDR2 FYNNEI.

This chain uses TRBV4-3 with TRBJ1-1; TRBD1 matches at 7 bases. V lost 3 bases to trimming and J lost 1 base; unmatched junction nucleotides: 2. The CDR3 runs 14 residues. Germline loops: CDR1 LGHNA, CDR2 YSLEER. CDR3 nucleotide sequence: TGCGCCAGCAGCCACGGGACAGCGAACACTGAAGCTTTCTTT. Translation gives CASSHGTANTEAFF.

The table lists this clone with a count of one. J is TRBJ1-6 and V is TRBV5-1, with no clear D. CDR3 length: 14 amino acids. The germline CDR1 and CDR2 sequences are SGHRS and YFSETQ. The V end was cut by 8 bases, the J end by 6 bases, with 15 bases between. CDR3 in DNA: TGCGCCAGTACCAAAAACAGCTTTAATTCACCCCTCCACTTT. It is translated as CASTKNSFNSPLHF.

Turning to this clone: The sample has other DNA sequences that encode this CDR3 too. The rearrangement joins TRBV18 to TRBJ2-5; D is unresolved. Trimming took off 0 bases at V and 3 bases at J, with 2 bases between the two ends. CDR3 length: 12 amino acids. The V gene's germline CDR1 is KGHSH and CDR2 LQKENI. CDR3 nucleotides: TGTGCCAGCTCACCACCCGAAGAGACCCAGTACTTC. It codes for CASSPPEETQYF. The full variable domain, its missing parts supplied by reference TRBV18 and TRBJ2-5, is NAGVMQNPRHLVRRRGQEARLRCSPMKGHSHVYWYRQLPEEGLKFMVYLQKENIIDESGMPKERFSAEFPKEGPSILRIQQVVRGDSAAYFCASSPPEETQYFGPGTRLLVL.

The chain is built from TRBV28 and TRBJ1-2, with unresolved D. The CDR3 contains 15 residues. CDR1 and CDR2 from the germline V gene are MDHEN and SYDVKM. V lost 3 bases to trimming and J lost 2 bases, with 13 bases between them. The CDR3 DNA follows: TGTGCCAGCAGTTTCGAACATGGAGTCAACTATGGCTACACCTTC. Translation gives CASSFEHGVNYGYTF.

The rearrangement links TRBV5-6 to TRBJ1-2, with TRBD1 identical over 10 bases. CDR3 length equals 15 residues. Germline-derived CDR1 and CDR2 are SGHDT and YYEEEE. V trimming: 0 bases; J trimming: 7 bases; junction bases outside the gene matches: 6. CDR3 protein: CASSLGQGALGGYTF. DNA for the CDR3: TGTGCCAGCAGCTTGGGACAGGGGGCTTTAGGTGGCTACACCTTC.

In regard to this clone: One end of the junction is discordant with germline, which a read error may explain. The chain has TRBV7-9 and TRBJ1-2; 7 positions match TRBD1. CDR3 length: 15 residues. Germline values: CDR1 SEHNR, CDR2 FQNEAQ (reference sequence). As DNA, the CDR3 is TGTGCCAGCATCCCTGTCGTCGGGACAGCTTATGGCCACACCTTC. Amino acid sequence: CASIPVVGTAYGHTF.

The genes are TRBV27 and TRBJ1-6, with 8 bases aligning to TRBD1. Trimming took 9 bases from V and 7 from J; bases not matched to a gene: 8. This CDR3 spans 14 amino acids. Germline V lookup: CDR1 MNHEY, CDR2 SMNVEV (reference sequence). CDR3 bases: TGTGCCAGTTTGGACAGGGACGAAAATTCACCCCTCCACTTT. This encodes CASLDRDENSPLHF.

The chain links TRBV6-1 to TRBJ2-7; 11 bases match TRBD1. Germline values: CDR1 MNHNS, CDR2 SASEGT. V lost 6 bases, J lost 5 bases, and 6 bases stayed unmatched. This CDR3 spans 14 amino acids. CDR3 region: CASRPGQGGHEQYF. The CDR3 DNA reads as TGTGCCAGCAGACCGGGACAGGGGGGCCACGAGCAGTACTTC.

The chain links TRBV14 to TRBJ2-7, with a tentative D call TRBD1 (5 bases). The CDR3 has 15 residues. With 4 bases removed from V and 6 bases from J, the gap between germline ends came to 19 bases. In germline, CDR1 is SGHDN, CDR2 FVKESK. The CDR3 DNA sequence: TGTGCCAGCAGCCCCTACAGGTTTCGGTCGGGCGAGCAGTACTTC. Translating gives CASSPYRFRSGEQYF.

The chain couples TRBV27 to TRBJ2-7; a possible D gene is TRBD2 (6 bases). The CDR3 is 14 residues long. CDR1 is MNHEY and CDR2 is SMNVEV in the germline V gene (reference sequence). V was shortened by 6 bases and J by 2 bases, with 14 bases between the two germline ends. As DNA, the CDR3 is TGTGCCAGCAGCTCAAGCGGGTTCCCCTACGAGCAGTACTTC. Its protein product is CASSSSGFPYEQYF.

The chain employs TRBV11-2 and TRBJ1-2, with 7 bases matching TRBD1. The CDR3 runs 14 residues. After removal of 1 base from V and 2 bases from J, the junction contained 1 base not matched to a gene. Looked up from germline, CDR1 is SGHAT and CDR2 is FQNNGV. The CDR3 loop reads CASSLGGQNYGYTF. CDR3 DNA: TGTGCCAGCAGCTTAGGGGGACAGAACTATGGCTACACCTTC.

The chain couples TRBV10-2 to TRBJ2-2; 9 nucleotides align to TRBD2. J was trimmed by 6 bases and V by 6 bases; bases with no gene match: 11. CDR3 length equals 16 residues. Germline V CDR1 and CDR2: WSHSY, SAAADI. The CDR3 region is CASSLRGGGAPGELFF. Here the CDR3 DNA reads TGCGCCAGCAGCCTCAGGGGCGGGGGGGCTCCCGGGGAGCTGTTTTTT.

The chain carries TRBV4-3 and TRBJ1-1, with D perhaps matching TRBD1 (6 bases). The V and J ends lost 4 bases and 5 bases respectively, with 20 bases between them. The germline gives CDR1 LGHNA, CDR2 YSLEER. The CDR3 contains 16 residues. This chain's CDR3 is CASSRPGEGFGTEAFF. In DNA, the CDR3 is TGCGCCAGCAGCCGCCCAGGGGAGGGTTTTGGAACTGAAGCTTTCTTT.

This clone has a handful of counts. The V gene is TRBV27, the J gene TRBJ1-6; D perhaps matches TRBD1 (5 bases). Germline-derived CDR1 and CDR2 are MNHEY and SMNVEV (reference sequence). Trimming left V 8 bases short and J 4 bases short, with 15 bases between. The CDR3 has 15 residues. This CDR3 is CASGDSEGYNSPLHF. The CDR3 coding sequence is TGTGCCAGCGGAGACTCGGAGGGGTATAATTCACCCCTCCACTTT.

This chain uses TRBV4-1 with TRBJ1-2; a weak D match, TRBD1 (6 bases). Germline assignment: CDR1 MGHRA and CDR2 YSYEKL. The CDR3 totals 16 residues. Trimming left V 0 bases short and J 8 bases short, with 19 bases between. As DNA, the CDR3 is TGCGCCAGCAGCCAAGATGGGACACCCGAGTGTCGGGGCTACACCTTC. Translation gives CASSQDGTPECRGYTF.

This chain links TRBV10-1 with TRBJ2-7, with D uncertain. The V gene's germline CDR1 is WNHNN and CDR2 SYGVQD (reference sequence). CDR3 length: 16 residues. Trimming cost V 0 bases and J 0 bases, with 12 bases left between them. CDR3 bases: TGCGCCAGCAGTGAGTCGAAAGCCACCGACTCCTACGAGCAGTACTTC. Translation gives CASSESKATDSYEQYF.